A single sample is the source of the 24 T cell receptor beta chains below, sequenced in a study of blood T cell repertoires in COVID-19. TCRdb's copy holds only in-frame clones and misses some; the assay was immunoSEQ multiplex PCR. The data show about 140,000 clones, around 88% seen once. Sequenced input: peripheral blood. The receptors stem from a woman aged 55-69 years with acute or convalescent COVID-19.

The CDR3 here is CASSFGDEQYF. CDR3 in DNA: TGTGCCAGCAGCTTCGGGGACGAGCAGTACTTC. The J gene is TRBJ2-7, the V gene TRBV5-4, with TRBD2 as a possible D gene (5 bases). Germline loops: CDR1 SGHNT, CDR2 YYREEE (reference sequence). The ends were cut back, 2 bases at V and 5 bases at J, with 5 bases in the middle. The length of the CDR3 is 11 residues.

V and J are TRBV4-2 and TRBJ1-2; D is perhaps TRBD1 (5 bases). Germline V lookup: CDR1 LGHNA, CDR2 YNFKEQ. This CDR3 comprises 15 residues. Between the trimmed V and J ends, which lost 0 bases and 6 bases, there was a span of 14 bases. Written as DNA, the CDR3 is TGTGCCAGCAGCCAAGACGAGGGGAGGTATGATGGCTACACCTTC. Translated, it gives CASSQDEGRYDGYTF.

V and J are TRBV2 and TRBJ1-1; 7 bases map to TRBD1. The germline V gene encodes CDR1 SNHLY and CDR2 FYNNEI. The CDR3 is made up of 13 amino acids. Trimming took 5 bases from V and 4 from J; bases not matched to a gene: 4. CDR3 sequence: CASSSQGVTEAFF. The CDR3 DNA sequence: TGTGCCAGCAGTTCCCAGGGGGTCACTGAAGCTTTCTTT.

The chain employs TRBV25-1 and TRBJ2-7; 9 nucleotides match TRBD1. CDR3 length equals 13 residues. The V segment lost 7 bases and the J segment 7 bases; nucleotides outside the gene matches: 8. Germline CDR1 and CDR2: MGHDK and SYGVNS. CDR3 amino acids: CASILQGALEQYF. DNA for the CDR3: TGTGCCAGCATCCTACAGGGGGCATTAGAGCAGTACTTC.

This clone appeared a single time. The V and J genes are TRBV7-8 and TRBJ1-2; 9 bases align to TRBD1. This CDR3 region has 14 residues. V lost 4 bases and J lost 4; bases outside the gene matches: 4. Germline V CDR1 and CDR2: SGHVS, FQNEAQ. The CDR3 loop reads CASSSGQGPYGYTF. As DNA, the CDR3 is TGTGCCAGCAGCTCGGGACAGGGCCCCTATGGCTACACCTTC.

V usage is TRBV30 and J usage is TRBJ2-7; TRBD2 agrees at 7 bases. The junction had 6 bases not matched to a gene; V was cut back by 7 bases and J by 0 bases. The CDR3 runs 13 residues. Looked up from germline, CDR1 is GTSNPN and CDR2 is SVGIG (reference sequence). The CDR3 DNA reads as TGTGCCTCTGGGGGGGTCAGCTCCTACGAGCAGTACTTC. Protein product: CASGGVSSYEQYF. The full variable domain, completed using reference TRBV30 and TRBJ2-7, is SQTIHQWPATLVQPVGSPLSLECTVEGTSNPNLYWYRQAAGRGLQLLFYSVGIGQISSEVPQNLSASRPQDRQFILSSKKLLLSDSGFYLCASGGVSSYEQYFGPGTRLTVT.

The chain is built from TRBV10-3 and TRBJ1-4; D is perhaps TRBD1 (5 bases). V was cut by 0 bases and J by 0 bases, with 8 bases left in between. The germline V gene encodes CDR1 ENHRY and CDR2 SYGVKD. The CDR3 runs to 16 residues. The CDR3 loop reads CAISESSGSTNEKLFF. Written as DNA, the CDR3 is TGTGCCATCAGTGAGTCGTCAGGGTCAACTAATGAAAAACTGTTTTTT.

V gene TRBV30 combines with J gene TRBJ2-1; a possible D gene is TRBD2 (6 bases). Per germline, CDR1 GTSNPN and CDR2 SVGIG (reference sequence). V lost 5 bases and J lost 0, with 14 bases in between. This CDR3 contains 15 residues. The CDR3 sequence is CAWASGGSSYNEQFF. CDR3 DNA sequence: TGTGCCTGGGCCTCTGGGGGGAGCTCCTACAATGAGCAGTTCTTC.

CDR3 sequence reads: CASRARGQGATQPQHF. As DNA, the CDR3 is TGTGCCAGCAGAGCCCGGGGTCAGGGGGCAACCCAGCCCCAGCATTTT. The chain has TRBV28 and TRBJ1-5, with 8 bases matching TRBD1. The trim removed 6 bases at V and 7 bases at J, leaving 14 bases unmatched. The CDR3 sequence is 16 residues long. Germline V gene sequence: CDR1 MDHEN, CDR2 SYDVKM. Variable domain in full (rest from reference TRBV28 and TRBJ1-5): DVKVTQSSRYLVKRTGEKVFLECVQDMDHENMFWYRQDPGLGLRLIYFSYDVKMKEKGDIPEGYSVSREKKERFSLILESASTNQTSMYLCASRARGQGATQPQHFGDGTRLSIL.

A few counts support this clone. The chain is built from TRBV19 and TRBJ2-7; TRBD1 matches 7 bases. The CDR3 has 13 amino acids. In germline, CDR1 is LNHDA, CDR2 SQIVND (reference sequence). After removal of 4 bases from V and 3 bases from J, the junction contained 3 bases not matched to a gene. The CDR3 DNA follows: TGTGCCAGTAGTACCGGGGACAGCTACGAGCAGTACTTC. Protein product: CASSTGDSYEQYF. The whole variable domain, remainder taken from reference TRBV19 and TRBJ2-7, is DGGITQSPKYLFRKEGQNVTLSCEQNLNHDAMYWYRQDPGQGLRLIYYSQIVNDFQKGDIAEGYSVSREKKESFPLTVTSAQKNPTAFYLCASSTGDSYEQYFGPGTRLTVT.

The CDR3 reads CASSLPGGSYNSPLHF. The CDR3 coding sequence is TGTGCCAGCAGTTTACCCGGCGGCTCCTATAATTCACCCCTCCACTTT. J is TRBJ1-6 and V is TRBV28; D gene unclear. Per the germline V gene, CDR1 is MDHEN and CDR2 is SYDVKM. Trimming removed 2 bases at V and 0 bases at J, with 8 bases between. The CDR3 has 16 residues.

This rearrangement joins TRBV6-6 to TRBJ1-5, with D possibly TRBD1 on 6 matching bases. The CDR3 extends over 14 amino acids. Deletions cut 5 bases from V and 5 bases from J, with 13 bases between. Germline V gene data show CDR1 as MNHNY and CDR2 as SVGAGI (reference sequence). The CDR3 is CASSPTGYDQPQHF. CDR3 DNA: TGTGCCAGCAGTCCGACAGGATACGATCAGCCCCAGCATTTT.

The chain uses TRBV27 and TRBJ2-7; perhaps TRBD1 as D (6 bases). CDR1 and CDR2 (germline): MNHEY, SMNVEV (reference sequence). V lost 5 bases and J lost 0, with 8 bases in between. There are 13 residues in the CDR3. The DNA for the CDR3 is TGTGCCAGCAGTCTGGGGGCCTCCTACGAGCAGTACTTC. It encodes CASSLGASYEQYF.

The chain carries TRBV7-9 and TRBJ1-2; TRBD1 agrees at 7 bases. The germline gives CDR1 SEHNR, CDR2 FQNEAQ (reference sequence). V shed 6 bases and J 4 bases; nucleotides not matched to a gene: 8. The CDR3 sequence is 14 residues long. DNA of the CDR3: TGTGCCAGCAGTCTTACAGGGGACCTCTATGGCTACACCTTC. As protein: CASSLTGDLYGYTF.

V gene TRBV6-5 combines with J gene TRBJ1-1, with a weak D call TRBD1 (6 bases). Per germline, CDR1 MNHEY and CDR2 SVGAGI. This CDR3 is built from 14 residues. V gave up 8 bases and J gave up 2 bases, with 15 bases separating them. The chain's CDR3 is CASRKTGGNTEAFF. CDR3 nucleotides: TGTGCCAGCCGGAAGACAGGAGGTAACACTGAAGCTTTCTTT.

The chain has TRBV6-4 and TRBJ1-2, with a weak D call TRBD1 (6 bases). Trimming removed 9 bases at V and 2 bases at J, with 13 bases between. Germline CDR1 is MRHNA and CDR2 is SNTAGT. The CDR3 totals 13 residues. The DNA for the CDR3 is TGTGCCAGTTCCAGGGGCTCGAACTATGGCTACACCTTC. It specifies CASSRGSNYGYTF.

The J gene is TRBJ1-3, the V gene TRBV4-1; no clear D. Germline CDR1 reads MGHRA; CDR2 reads YSYEKL. V lost 1 base, J lost 0 bases, and 10 bases lay in between. This CDR3 contains 16 residues. CDR3 residues: CASSQAAVDSGNTIYF. The DNA of the CDR3 is TGCGCCAGCAGCCAAGCTGCGGTTGACTCTGGAAACACCATATATTTT.

The chain employs TRBV6-2 or TRBV6-3 and TRBJ2-1, with D unresolved. Germline CDR1 reads MNHEY; CDR2 reads SVGEGT. Trimming cost V 5 bases and J 6 bases, with 11 bases left between them. The CDR3 is made up of 13 amino acids. The CDR3 coding sequence is TGTGCCAGCAGTCCCTCGGTTTTCAATGAGCAGTTCTTC. Translation: CASSPSVFNEQFF.

This chain links TRBV18 with TRBJ2-1; TRBD2 is a possible D gene (6 bases). The CDR3 runs 14 residues. Trimming shortened V by 3 bases and J by 9 bases, and 15 bases separated the two germline ends. Germline CDR1 is KGHSH and CDR2 is LQKENI. The CDR3 nucleotides are TGTGCCAGCTCACCGGACTATGGAGGCGGTGAGCAGTTCTTC. This sequence encodes CASSPDYGGGEQFF.

The J gene is TRBJ1-2, the V gene TRBV5-1; no clear D. Germline CDR1 and CDR2: SGHRS and YFSETQ. Trimming pared 0 bases from V and 2 bases from J, leaving 14 bases between. The CDR3 runs 16 residues. CDR3 bases: TGCGCCAGCAGCTTGGCCGGCCGTGGGAGGAACTATGGCTACACCTTC. It is translated as CASSLAGRGRNYGYTF.

The J gene is TRBJ2-5, the V gene TRBV4-3, with D possibly TRBD2 on 7 matching bases. CDR1 LGHNA and CDR2 YSLEER come from the germline V gene. The CDR3 is made up of 19 amino acids. V was shortened by 0 bases and J by 1 base, with 21 bases between the two germline ends. CDR3 residues: CASSQEGFLGGRGQETQYF. For the CDR3, the DNA is TGCGCCAGCAGCCAAGAGGGTTTCCTCGGGGGGCGCGGCCAAGAGACCCAGTACTTC.

V gene TRBV5-1 combines with J gene TRBJ1-2, with D uncertain. V lost 2 bases to trimming and J lost 2 bases, with 13 bases between them. Germline assignment: CDR1 SGHRS and CDR2 YFSETQ. There are 15 residues in the CDR3. CDR3 bases: TGCGCCAGCAGCTTAGCTGGGAGGGAAAACTATGGCTACACCTTC. It encodes CASSLAGRENYGYTF.

The chain links TRBV5-4 to TRBJ2-2, with D possibly TRBD2 on 7 matching bases. Trimming pared 4 bases from V and 1 base from J, leaving 17 bases between. CDR1 SGHNT and CDR2 YYREEE come from the germline V gene (reference sequence). The CDR3 has 17 amino acids. The CDR3 protein is CASSLLRGGQNTGELFF. In nucleotides, the CDR3 is TGTGCCAGCAGCCTCCTTAGGGGGGGGCAGAACACCGGGGAGCTGTTTTTT.

The chain combines TRBV5-4 with TRBJ2-5; 12 positions match TRBD2. CDR1 SGHNT and CDR2 YYREEE come from the germline V gene (reference sequence). The J segment lost 4 bases and the V segment lost 0 bases, leaving 1 base of the junction unmatched. CDR3 length: 15 residues. The CDR3 here is CASSLGLAGVETQYF. CDR3 bases: TGTGCCAGCAGCTTGGGACTAGCGGGGGTAGAGACCCAGTACTTC.